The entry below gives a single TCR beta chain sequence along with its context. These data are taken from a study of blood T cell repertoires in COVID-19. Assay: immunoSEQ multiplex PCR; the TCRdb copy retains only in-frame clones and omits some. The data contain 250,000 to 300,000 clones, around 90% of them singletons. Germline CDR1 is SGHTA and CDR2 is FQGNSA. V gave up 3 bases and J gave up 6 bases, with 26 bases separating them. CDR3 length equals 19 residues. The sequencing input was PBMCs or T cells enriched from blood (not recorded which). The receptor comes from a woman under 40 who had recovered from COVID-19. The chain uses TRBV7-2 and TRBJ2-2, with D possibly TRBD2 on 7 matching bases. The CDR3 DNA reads TGTGCCAGCAGCTTGGGTAGAGGGGGAGGGCCTAGCCCCGCCGGGGAGCTGTTTTTT. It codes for CASSLGRGGGPSPAGELFF.